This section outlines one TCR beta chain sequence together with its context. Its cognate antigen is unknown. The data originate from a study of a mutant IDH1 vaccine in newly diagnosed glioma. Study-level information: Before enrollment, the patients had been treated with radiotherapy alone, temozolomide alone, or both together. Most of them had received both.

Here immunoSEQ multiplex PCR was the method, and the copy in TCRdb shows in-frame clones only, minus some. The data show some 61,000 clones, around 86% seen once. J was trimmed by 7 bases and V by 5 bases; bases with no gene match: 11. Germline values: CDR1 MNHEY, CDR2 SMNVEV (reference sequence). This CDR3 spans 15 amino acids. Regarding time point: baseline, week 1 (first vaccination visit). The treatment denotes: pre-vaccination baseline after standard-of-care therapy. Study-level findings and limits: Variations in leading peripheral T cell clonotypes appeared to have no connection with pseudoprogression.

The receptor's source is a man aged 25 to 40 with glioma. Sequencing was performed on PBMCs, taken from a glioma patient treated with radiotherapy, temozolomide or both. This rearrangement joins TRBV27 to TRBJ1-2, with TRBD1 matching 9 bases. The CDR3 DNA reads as TGTGCCAGCAGTACGTCCCGGGACAGGGCCGGTGGCTACACCTTC. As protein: CASSTSRDRAGGYTF.